The 20 T cell receptor beta chains below all came from one sample that was sequenced in a study of tumor-infiltrating lymphocytes in oesophageal squamous cell carcinoma. Each CDR3 protein is one row after TCRdb ran MiXCR on the PCR reads. Of about 25,000 distinct CDR3 sequences listed, about two fifths are singletons. Specimen: esophageal tumor tissue. Receptors were obtained from a male donor with esophageal squamous cell carcinoma.

The chain carries TRBV7-2 and TRBJ2-6, with a weak D call TRBD2 (5 bases). V lost 5 bases, J lost 0 bases, and 11 bases lay in between. This CDR3 has 16 amino acids. Germline CDR1 and CDR2: SGHTA and FQGNSA. CDR3 coding DNA: TGTGCCAGCAGCAAAAGGACTGTCTCTGGGGCCAACGTCCTGACTTTC. It yields the protein CASSKRTVSGANVLTF.

The rearrangement joins TRBV7-6 to TRBJ1-2; D might be TRBD1 (5 bases). Trimming shortened V by 5 bases and J by 1 base, and 11 bases separated the two germline ends. The V gene's germline CDR1 is SGHVS and CDR2 FNYEAQ. The CDR3 length is 14 residues. CDR3 nucleotides: TGTGCCAGCAGCCATGGGGACGTTAACTATGGCTACACCTTC. It specifies CASSHGDVNYGYTF.

This clonotype was seen a handful of times. V and J are TRBV4-2 and TRBJ1-6; tentative D call: TRBD1 (5 bases). Trimming stripped 2 bases from V and 4 bases from J, with 12 bases between. Germline-derived CDR1 and CDR2 are LGHNA and YNFKEQ. There are 16 residues in the CDR3. The CDR3 loop reads CASSQSRGGYNSPLHF. CDR3 sequence (DNA): TGTGCCAGCAGCCAAAGCCGGGGCGGTTATAATTCACCCCTCCACTTT.

This clonotype was counted ten times or more. The chain links TRBV5-5 to TRBJ2-7; 8 bases are shared with TRBD1. This CDR3 is built from 15 residues. Per the germline V gene, CDR1 is SGHKS and CDR2 is YYEKEE (reference sequence). V shed 4 bases and J 2 bases; nucleotides not matched to a gene: 8. CDR3 DNA sequence: TGTGCCAGCAGCCTACAGGACAGGGATCCCTACGAGCAGTACTTC. It encodes CASSLQDRDPYEQYF.

This chain connects TRBV12-3 or TRBV12-4 to TRBJ2-5, with D perhaps assigned TRBD1 or TRBD2 (6 bases each). The V end was cut by 6 bases, the J end by 1 base, with 15 bases between. The CDR3 length is 15 residues. CDR3 sequence reads: CASRRTGGPQETQYF. CDR3 sequence (DNA): TGTGCCAGCAGACGAACCGGGGGCCCCCAAGAGACCCAGTACTTC.

This chain connects TRBV6-1 to TRBJ2-2; D ambiguous. The CDR3 loop spans 14 amino acids. The V end was cut by 5 bases, the J end by 0 bases, with 7 bases between. Germline V lookup: CDR1 MNHNS, CDR2 SASEGT. The CDR3 DNA is TGTGCCAGCAGTTCACCAGCGAACACCGGGGAGCTGTTTTTT. Its translation: CASSSPANTGELFF.

This clonotype was observed many times. The chain has TRBV6-6 and TRBJ2-1; TRBD2 might be the D (6 bases). V was trimmed by 2 bases and J by 4 bases, leaving 12 bases between them. The CDR3 totals 15 residues. Per the germline V gene, CDR1 is MNHNY and CDR2 is SVGAGI (reference sequence). The CDR3 DNA reads TGTGCCAGCAGTTACGGCGGGGCCCGTTACAATGAGCAGTTCTTC. Translated: CASSYGGARYNEQFF.

About this clonotype itself: A single base separates this from a much larger clone, so it may be a read error. The gene calls are TRBV6-5 and TRBJ2-3; maybe TRBD2 (6 bases). The J call is uncertain, as TRBJ2-7 better fits the DNA end. The CDR3 has 15 amino acids. Germline V gene sequence: CDR1 MNHEY, CDR2 SVGAGI. The DNA of the CDR3 is TGTGCCAGCAGTTACGGCGGGGCCCGTTACAATGAGCAGTACTTC. This gives the protein CASSYGGARYNEQYF.

For the CDR3, the DNA is TGTGCCAGCAATGCAGGGGGCGCGGAGACCCAGTACTTC. Translated: CASNAGGAETQYF. V gene TRBV12-3 or TRBV12-4 combines with J gene TRBJ2-5; 8 positions agree with TRBD1. The CDR3 runs 13 residues. Trimming removed 7 bases from V and 5 bases from J; junction bases left unmatched: 6.

In its sample, this clonotype was seen a few times. The genes are TRBV7-2 and TRBJ2-3; D unclear. Germline assignment: CDR1 SGHTA and CDR2 FQGNSA. V was shortened by 2 bases and J by 2 bases, with 8 bases between the two germline ends. The CDR3 spans 14 residues. CDR3 sequence reads: CASSLNGNTDTQYF. CDR3 bases: TGTGCCAGCAGCTTAAATGGGAACACAGATACGCAGTATTTT. Full variable domain (missing parts from reference TRBV7-2 and TRBJ2-3): GAGVSQSPSNKVTEKGKDVELRCDPISGHTALYWYRQSLGQGLEFLIYFQGNSAPDKSGLPSDRFSAERTGGSVSTLTIQRTQQEDSAVYLCASSLNGNTDTQYFGPGTRLTVL.

With respect to this clonotype: A single base separates this from a much larger clone, so it may be a read error. The V gene is TRBV5-6, the J gene TRBJ2-7, with 9 positions matching TRBD2. This CDR3 region has 15 residues. Losses at the gene ends were 0 bases for V and 7 bases for J; bases not matched to a gene: 8. Per the germline V gene, CDR1 is SGHDT and CDR2 is YYEEEE. The CDR3 coding sequence is TGTGCCAGCAGCTTGGGCGCGGGAGGGTATAATGAGCAGTACTTC. This encodes CASSLGAGGYNEQYF.

On this clonotype: Because the CDR3 is missing its conserved closing phenylalanine or tryptophan, this is likely a read error. It is unclear where the CDR3 begins or ends on the DNA, so no DNA is shown, and the CDR3 is as TCRdb lists it. The chain has TRBV7-6 and TRBJ2-6. Germline V lookup: CDR1 SGHVS, CDR2 FNYEAQ. Termini included, the CDR3 measures 10 amino acids. CDR3 loop: CASSLGQFST.

This clonotype is a singleton in its sample. This rearrangement joins TRBV10-3 to TRBJ2-6; TRBD2 might be the D (6 bases). In germline, CDR1 is ENHRY, CDR2 SYGVKD. The V gene lost 4 bases and the J gene lost 0 bases, with 7 bases spanning the gap. The CDR3 is 15 amino acids. The CDR3 loop reads CAISGGDSGANVLTF. The CDR3 DNA is TGTGCCATCAGTGGCGGGGACTCTGGGGCCAACGTCCTGACTTTC.

About this clonotype: This likely comes from a read error, as the CDR3 has no conserved phenylalanine or tryptophan at its end. The limits of the CDR3 on the DNA are not certain, so only TCRdb's listed CDR3 is given. The chain carries TRBV7-3 and TRBJ2-6; TRBD2 was called by the table and not checked on the DNA. The CDR3 is 17 residues long, ends included. Germline V lookup: CDR1 SGHTA, CDR2 FQGTGA. CDR3 sequence: CASSLQGFGNSPLHFGN.

This clonotype is medium-sized (0.01 to 0.1%) in the sample. The V gene is TRBV7-2, the J gene TRBJ2-3, with D possibly TRBD1 on 6 matching bases. The germline V and J ends were trimmed by 5 bases and 6 bases, with 21 bases remaining between them. This CDR3 is 16 amino acids long. CDR1 and CDR2 (germline): SGHTA, FQGNSA. The CDR3 DNA reads TGTGCCAGCAGCCGCAATCAGCTGGGGGCCGGGGATACGCAGTATTTT. Translated, it gives CASSRNQLGAGDTQYF.

In this sample, this clonotype turned up many times. The chain uses TRBV28 and TRBJ1-6; 7 bases match TRBD1. There are 14 residues in the CDR3. V gave up 6 bases and J gave up 7 bases; unmatched junction bases: 6. Germline lookup yields CDR1 MDHEN and CDR2 SYDVKM. The CDR3 DNA reads as TGTGCCAGCAGCCCAGACAGGGAAAATTCACCCCTCCACTTT. The encoded protein is CASSPDRENSPLHF.

This clonotype showed up just a few times. This chain connects TRBV7-8 to TRBJ2-3, with a possible D match to TRBD1 (6 bases). V lost 3 bases to trimming and J lost 2 bases, with 9 bases between them. The CDR3 runs 14 residues. The germline gives CDR1 SGHVS, CDR2 FQNEAQ. The CDR3 region is CASSFGDTTDTQYF. CDR3 DNA: TGTGCCAGCAGCTTCGGGGACACCACAGATACGCAGTATTTT.

This clonotype was recorded many times. DNA for the CDR3: TGTGCCAGTAGTGTCTTAACAGGGGGAGGCTACGAGCAGTACTTC. Amino acid sequence: CASSVLTGGGYEQYF. V gene TRBV19 combines with J gene TRBJ2-7; TRBD1 agrees at 8 bases. Germline CDR1 and CDR2: LNHDA and SQIVND (reference sequence). The CDR3 is made up of 15 amino acids. Trimming cost V 5 bases and J 3 bases; bases outside gene matches: 9.

This clonotype was observed many times. The rearrangement uses TRBV18 and TRBJ2-3; 7 nucleotides match TRBD2. V shed 5 bases, J shed 6 bases, and the junction held 8 bases outside the gene matches. There are 14 residues in the CDR3. Germline V gene data show CDR1 as KGHSH and CDR2 as LQKENI. CDR3: CASSARTRTDTQYF. For the CDR3, the DNA is TGTGCCAGCTCAGCGAGGACTAGAACCGATACGCAGTATTTT.

This clonotype ranks as medium-sized. This CDR3 reads CASSVAGTGITGELFF. The CDR3 nucleotides read TGTGCCAGCAGTGTGGCCGGGACAGGGATCACCGGGGAGCTGTTTTTT. The chain carries TRBV6-1 and TRBJ2-2; 9 positions agree with TRBD1. Germline CDR1 MNHNS, CDR2 SASEGT. The CDR3 is 16 amino acids. J gave up 4 bases and V 4 bases, and 7 bases lay outside the gene matches.